The entry below describes one TCR beta chain. Its cognate antigen is unknown. TCRs were sequenced from a few patients responding to pembrolizumab. This record comes from a study of PD-1 blockade in mismatch repair-deficient tumors. Study details: Patients had eleven to twelve mismatch repair-deficient cancer types, all previously treated and progressing. General observations from the study: Tumor-resident clones, often undetectable pretreatment in blood, expanded then contracted after pembrolizumab.

Produced via immunoSEQ multiplex PCR; TCRdb's table is partial and in-frame only. Counted here are some 100,000 clones, under 90% occurring once; the ten biggest clones make up 6.3%. Germline V lookup: CDR1 SGHKS, CDR2 YYEKEE (reference sequence). The CDR3 totals 14 residues. Trimming left V 0 bases short and J 0 bases short, with 6 bases between. The specimen was peripheral blood, collected 36 weeks after starting pembrolizumab. The clonotype comes from an adult with mismatch repair-deficient cancer. The rearrangement uses TRBV5-5 and TRBJ1-2; D unresolved. The CDR3 DNA is TGTGCCAGCAGCTTGGCAGCAACTAACTATGGCTACACCTTC. Translating it yields CASSLAATNYGYTF.